This TCR beta chain came from a study of HIV-infected patients and healthy controls. The CDR3 sequence is 15 residues long. Trimming cost V 1 base and J 4 bases, with 13 bases left between them. In the case of this clonotype: Its specificity is not known. This may arise from a read error, as a much more abundant clone is one base away.

The repertoire came from unfractionated whole blood and reflected all unsorted peripheral T cells. Study-wide findings and caveats: The study did not determine the donors' HLA types.

Alpha and beta constant-region primers primed reverse transcription of around 500 ng RNA. Alpha and beta chain libraries were made separately by chain-specific third strand synthesis with multiplexing indices. A 5' RACE adapter with a random hexamer and the SP2 primer site was joined to cDNA. Two random hexamers, added before amplification and joined, formed each molecule's 12-nucleotide barcode. TCRdb redid the calling of the 5' RACE reads with MiXCR, one entry per CDR3 protein. Among about 19,000 distinct CDR3 sequences listed, approximately 9% were seen once. Sequenced: blood. This rearrangement joins TRBV12-3 or TRBV12-4 to TRBJ2-5; D is perhaps TRBD1 (5 bases). The clonotype originates from an adult in good health. CDR3 coding DNA: TGTGCCAGCAGTTTAGTCCCGCAAGACAGAGAGACCCAGTACTTC. The encoded protein is CASSLVPQDRETQYF.